This T cell receptor beta chain derives from a study of blood T cell repertoires in COVID-19. Germline trimming cut 3 bases from V and 5 bases from J; bases unmatched to any gene: 3. Germline values: CDR1 KGHSH, CDR2 LQKENI. The CDR3 contains 14 residues. How the authors handled the data: It was from reference gene primer amplification that nucleated cell counts were estimated. The data were produced by immunoSEQ multiplex PCR, yet TCRdb's version contains in-frame clones alone and is incomplete. D and trimming come from the DNA, and the V and J calls and clone size come from that table. The table lists about 140,000 clones, more than 75% of them singletons.

The material sequenced was peripheral blood. The clonotype was recovered from a man in his 60s who had recovered from COVID-19. V and J are TRBV18 and TRBJ2-1; 8 nucleotides match TRBD2. The DNA for the CDR3 is TGTGCCAGCTCACCCCAGCGGGGGAACAATGAGCAGTTCTTC. Its translation is CASSPQRGNNEQFF.